This is a list of T cell receptor beta chains from one sample in a study of OX40 agonist ivuxolimab in advanced cancers. Assay: immunoSEQ multiplex PCR; the TCRdb copy retains only in-frame clones and omits some. The data contain approximately 62,000 clones, 88% of them singletons. The sample in question was CD4+ or CD8+ T cells sorted from blood, obtained in a trial of the OX40 agonist ivuxolimab. The origin of the receptors is an adult with an advanced solid tumor such as melanoma, head and neck, liver or kidney cancer. Each CDR3 is given with its conserved first and last residue. The D gene is left open where the match is weak. Only part of the rows carry a size: once, few, many, or a class if the clone is expanded.

J gene,D gene,V gene,clone size,CDR3 protein,CDR3 DNA
TRBJ1-5,NA,TRBV4-1,NA,CASSQDGGLGNQPQHF,TGCGCCAGCAGCCAAGATGGGGGACTCGGGAATCAGCCCCAGCATTTT
TRBJ1-1,NA,TRBV19,few,CASSSQGRSMNTEAFF,TGTGCCAGTAGTTCCCAGGGCCGCTCTATGAACACTGAAGCTTTCTTT
TRBJ2-7,TRBD2,TRBV6-6,NA,CAARASGSLYEQYF,TGTGCCGCCCGGGCTAGCGGGAGTTTGTACGAGCAGTACTTC
TRBJ1-3,TRBD1,TRBV28,NA,CASSSRQGDLGNTIYF,TGTGCCAGCAGTTCGAGACAGGGGGATTTGGGAAACACCATATATTTT
TRBJ2-3,TRBD2,TRBV28,NA,CASSTPGRGTDTQYF,TGTGCCAGCAGTACCCCCGGGCGGGGGACAGATACGCAGTATTTT
TRBJ2-5,TRBD2,TRBV5-1,few,CASSLIAGEGETQYF,TGCGCCAGCAGCTTAATAGCGGGAGAGGGAGAGACCCAGTACTTC
TRBJ1-2,NA,TRBV2,NA,CASSESGVLGYTF,TGTGCCAGCAGTGAAAGTGGGGTTCTTGGCTACACCTTC
TRBJ2-3,NA,TRBV10-3,NA,CAIRETDTQYF,TGTGCCATCAGGGAGACAGATACGCAGTATTTT
TRBJ2-5,NA,TRBV9,few,CASSVDSGFQETQYF,TGTGCCAGCAGCGTAGATTCAGGGTTTCAAGAGACCCAGTACTTC
TRBJ2-1,TRBD2,TRBV27,NA,CASSPPPGGANEQFF,TGTGCCAGCAGCCCCCCTCCGGGGGGGGCCAATGAGCAGTTCTTC
TRBJ2-5,NA,TRBV15,NA,CATSRDRAETQYF,TGTGCCACCAGCAGAGATCGGGCAGAGACCCAGTACTTC
TRBJ2-4,NA,TRBV28,NA,CASSNSQGRGIQYF,TGTGCCAGCAGCAATTCACAGGGAAGGGGCATTCAGTACTTC
TRBJ1-6,NA,TRBV19,NA,CASSPERAGWSPLHF,TGTGCCAGTAGCCCGGAGCGGGCAGGTTGGTCACCCCTCCACTTT
TRBJ2-7,NA,TRBV10-3,NA,CAISAPGYEQYF,TGTGCCATCAGTGCCCCGGGCTACGAGCAGTACTTC
TRBJ1-1,NA,TRBV15,NA,CATSRGRSDSEAFF,TGTGCCACCAGCAGAGGTCGTTCCGACAGTGAAGCTTTCTTT
TRBJ2-3,TRBD1,TRBV29-1,once,CSVDRGQESPTDTQYF,TGCAGCGTTGATCGGGGACAGGAATCTCCCACAGATACGCAGTATTTT
TRBJ1-5,NA,TRBV9,once,CTSSVGGHPNQPQHF,TGTACCAGCAGCGTAGGGGGACACCCCAATCAGCCCCAGCATTTT
TRBJ2-3,TRBD2,TRBV29-1,NA,CSVGPSGSTNTQYF,TGCAGCGTTGGTCCTAGCGGGAGTACTAATACGCAGTATTTT
TRBJ1-5,NA,TRBV7-9,NA,CASSPDSAGNQPQHF,TGTGCCAGCAGCCCAGACAGTGCGGGCAATCAGCCCCAGCATTTT
TRBJ1-6,TRBD1,TRBV19,NA,CASSMNRGLSPLHF,TGTGCCAGTAGTATGAACAGGGGGCTTTCACCCCTCCACTTT
TRBJ2-1,NA,TRBV6-1,NA,CASSLKGLQFF,TGTGCCAGCAGCCTGAAAGGGCTGCAGTTCTTC
TRBJ1-3,NA,TRBV11-2,NA,CASSSGGLEATIYF,TGTGCCAGCAGCTCGGGGGGCCTCGAGGCCACCATATATTTT
TRBJ1-3,NA,TRBV14,NA,CASSQGIGNTIYF,TGTGCCAGCAGCCAAGGGATCGGAAACACCATATATTTT
TRBJ2-7,TRBD2,TRBV18,NA,CASSRKSRREGLNRTYEQYF,TGTGCCAGCTCACGAAAGTCGCGTCGGGAGGGCTTGAATCGGACCTACGAGCAGTACTTC
TRBJ2-7,NA,TRBV9,once,CASSRGVVPDYEQYF,TGTGCCAGCAGCAGAGGGGTTGTCCCAGACTACGAGCAGTACTTC
TRBJ2-3,NA,TRBV10-3,NA,CASARVKDTQYF,TGTGCCTCAGCCAGGGTTAAAGATACGCAGTATTTT
TRBJ2-7,NA,TRBV5-4,NA,CASSFRGSPTAHMGEQYF,TGTGCCAGCAGCTTTCGAGGGAGCCCTACAGCGCATATGGGCGAGCAGTACTTC
TRBJ1-1,NA,TRBV5-8,NA,CASSNTGSVTEAFF,TGTGCCAGCAGCAACACAGGTTCTGTCACTGAAGCTTTCTTT
TRBJ2-1,TRBD1,TRBV27,NA,CASSRDRGLGEQFF,TGTGCCAGCAGCCGAGACAGGGGGCTAGGTGAGCAGTTCTTC
TRBJ1-3,NA,TRBV7-9,NA,CASSLEGSSGNTIYF,TGTGCCAGCAGCTTAGAGGGGTCCTCTGGAAACACCATATATTTT